This TCR beta chain was sequenced in a study of T cell responses to AZD1222 COVID-19 vaccine. Generated by immunoSEQ multiplex PCR, the TCRdb table keeps only in-frame clones and is missing some. Counted here are 90,000 to 110,000 clones, about 90% occurring once; the ten biggest clones make up approximately 7.9%. This CDR3 is 14 amino acids long. The V gene lost 8 bases and the J gene lost 4 bases, with 12 bases spanning the gap. Germline-derived CDR1 and CDR2 are SGHVS and FQNEAQ. The V and J genes are TRBV7-8 and TRBJ2-6; the D gene is possibly TRBD2 (5 bases). The source material was peripheral blood, sampled on day 0 of AZD1222 vaccination. This clonotype was obtained from an adult in good health. As DNA, the CDR3 is TGTGCCAGCCTACGGTCGGGGGGGGCCAACGTCCTGACTTTC. Its protein is CASLRSGGANVLTF.